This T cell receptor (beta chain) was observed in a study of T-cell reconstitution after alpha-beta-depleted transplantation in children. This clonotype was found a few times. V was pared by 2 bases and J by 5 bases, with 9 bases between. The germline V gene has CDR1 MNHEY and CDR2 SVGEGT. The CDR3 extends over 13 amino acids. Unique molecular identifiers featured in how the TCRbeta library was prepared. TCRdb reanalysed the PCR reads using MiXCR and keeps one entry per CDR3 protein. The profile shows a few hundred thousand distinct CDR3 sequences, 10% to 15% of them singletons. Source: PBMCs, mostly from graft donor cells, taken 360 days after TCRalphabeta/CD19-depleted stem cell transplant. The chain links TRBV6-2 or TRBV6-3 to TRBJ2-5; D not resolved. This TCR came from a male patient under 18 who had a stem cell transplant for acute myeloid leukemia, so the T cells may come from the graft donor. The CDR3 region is CASSYIRTETQYF. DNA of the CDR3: TGTGCCAGCAGTTACATTAGGACGGAGACCCAGTACTTC.